The 28 T cell receptor beta chains below all came from one sample that was sequenced in a study of shared clonotypes between healthy human individuals. The method was immunoSEQ multiplex PCR; TCRdb's version includes in-frame clones alone and lacks a portion of them. The sample holds more than 2,000,000 clones, more than 80% seen once. Sequencing input: naive CD4+ T cells sorted from blood. Subset reported: CD45RA+ positively selected. The receptors shown here come from a man between 18 and 35 years old in good health.

The V call is TRBV28, the J call TRBJ1-4; 7 positions match TRBD1. This CDR3 has 13 amino acids. The germline V gene has CDR1 MDHEN and CDR2 SYDVKM. With V trimmed by 4 bases and J by 10 bases, 6 bases remained unmatched. The CDR3 DNA is TGTGCCAGCAGTTCCGGGACAGACGGAAAACTGTTTTTT. Its translation is CASSSGTDGKLFF.

The genes are TRBV18 and TRBJ1-3; D is uncertain. The CDR3 extends over 12 amino acids. V was shortened by 3 bases and J by 7 bases, with 7 bases between the two germline ends. Germline lookup yields CDR1 KGHSH and CDR2 LQKENI. The CDR3 region is CASSPDDNTIYF. The CDR3 region has the DNA TGTGCCAGCTCACCGGACGATAACACCATATATTTT.

Concerning this clone: The same CDR3 can be traced to other DNA sequences in this sample. The V gene is TRBV9, the J gene TRBJ2-3; D gene unclear. Germline V gene sequence: CDR1 SGDLS, CDR2 YYNGEE. V was clipped by 0 bases and J by 1 base, with 6 bases between them. This CDR3 comprises 14 residues. CDR3 nucleotide sequence: TGTGCCAGCAGCGTAGGACCAGGCACAGATACGCAGTATTTT. Residues: CASSVGPGTDTQYF.

V usage is TRBV10-2 and J usage is TRBJ2-7, with unresolved D. From germline, CDR1 is WSHSY and CDR2 SAAADI. The CDR3 totals 12 residues. V lost 10 bases to trimming and J lost 7 bases, with 17 bases between them. The CDR3 nucleotides read TGCGCCACCTCCTCTGCGTCCGGGGAGCAGTACTTC. This translates into CATSSASGEQYF.

The rearrangement joins TRBV19 to TRBJ2-2; 8 bases agree with TRBD1. Germline assignment: CDR1 LNHDA and CDR2 SQIVND (reference sequence). The CDR3 length is 15 residues. V gave up 4 bases and J gave up 5 bases; unmatched junction bases: 6. This CDR3 reads CASSRDRLSTGELFF. The CDR3 DNA follows: TGTGCCAGTAGTAGGGACAGGCTCTCTACCGGGGAGCTGTTTTTT. The full variable domain, rest sourced from reference TRBV19 and TRBJ2-2, is DGGITQSPKYLFRKEGQNVTLSCEQNLNHDAMYWYRQDPGQGLRLIYYSQIVNDFQKGDIAEGYSVSREKKESFPLTVTSAQKNPTAFYLCASSRDRLSTGELFFGEGSRLTVL.

J is TRBJ2-2 and V is TRBV5-1; possibly TRBD1 for D (5 bases). CDR1 is SGHRS, CDR2 YFSETQ, per germline. This CDR3 comprises 16 residues. V was clipped by 0 bases and J by 2 bases, with 11 bases between them. CDR3 protein: CASSLGTTENTGELFF. The CDR3 DNA is TGCGCCAGCAGCTTGGGGACGACAGAAAACACCGGGGAGCTGTTTTTT.

In this sample, this clone turned up once. The V and J genes are TRBV18 and TRBJ1-2, with 8 positions matching TRBD1. Germline CDR1 and CDR2: KGHSH and LQKENI. The trim removed 2 bases at V and 6 bases at J, leaving 8 bases unmatched. The CDR3 length is 15 residues. The CDR3 sequence: CASSPNGQGFDGYTF. The DNA of the CDR3 is TGTGCCAGCTCACCAAATGGACAGGGATTCGATGGCTACACCTTC.

The chain joins TRBV11-2 to TRBJ1-1; 7 bases match TRBD1. The J segment lost 6 bases and the V segment lost 5 bases, leaving 6 bases of the junction unmatched. This CDR3 has 13 residues. Germline V gives CDR1 SGHAT, CDR2 FQNNGV. The CDR3 loop reads CASSEQGKAEAFF. The CDR3 bases are TGTGCCAGCAGCGAACAGGGGAAGGCTGAAGCTTTCTTT.

V is TRBV7-3 and J is TRBJ1-6; D unresolved. CDR3 length: 16 amino acids. In germline, CDR1 is SGHTA, CDR2 FQGTGA. The ends were cut back, 2 bases at V and 0 bases at J, with 8 bases in the middle. The DNA for the CDR3 is TGTGCCAGCAGCTTAGAGGGCAGCTCCTATAATTCACCCCTCCACTTT. Its protein product is CASSLEGSSYNSPLHF.

The chain combines TRBV19 with TRBJ2-6; a weak D match, TRBD1 (6 bases). Germline values: CDR1 LNHDA, CDR2 SQIVND (reference sequence). The ends were cut back, 3 bases at V and 4 bases at J, with 19 bases in the middle. This CDR3 has 18 amino acids. CDR3 in DNA: TGTGCCAGTAGTATTTCGCAGGGGAGCCTCTTAGGGGCCAACGTCCTGACTTTC. It encodes CASSISQGSLLGANVLTF.

V and J are TRBV7-2 and TRBJ2-1; D is undetermined. V lost 5 bases to trimming and J lost 10 bases, with 9 bases between them. The CDR3 has 11 amino acids. Germline CDR1 reads SGHTA; CDR2 reads FQGNSA. CDR3 protein: CASSRPGEQFF. CDR3 in DNA: TGTGCCAGCAGCAGACCCGGGGAGCAGTTCTTC.

The chain uses TRBV10-2 and TRBJ2-7; 7 positions agree with TRBD2. CDR1 and CDR2 (germline): WSHSY, SAAADI. This CDR3 is 15 amino acids long. The junction had 9 bases not matched to a gene; V was cut back by 3 bases and J by 4 bases. Here the CDR3 reads CASSDSGILGYEQYF. The CDR3 DNA reads TGCGCCAGCAGTGACAGCGGGATACTTGGGTACGAGCAGTACTTC.

A word on this clone: Other DNA sequences in the sample encode the same CDR3. J is TRBJ1-5 and V is TRBV6-1; 7 positions agree with TRBD1. Germline CDR1 is MNHNS and CDR2 is SASEGT. J was trimmed by 3 bases and V by 6 bases; bases with no gene match: 2. The CDR3 is made up of 13 amino acids. CDR3 in amino acids: CASSGQDNQPQHF. The CDR3 coding sequence is TGTGCCAGCAGCGGACAGGACAATCAGCCCCAGCATTTT.

The V call is TRBV7-8, the J call TRBJ1-2; 8 bases are shared with TRBD1. The CDR3 loop spans 14 amino acids. CDR1 is SGHVS and CDR2 is FQNEAQ in the germline V gene. The trim removed 0 bases at V and 8 bases at J, leaving 5 bases unmatched. The CDR3 loop is CASSLAPDREGYTF. The DNA of the CDR3 is TGTGCCAGCAGCTTAGCCCCGGACAGGGAGGGCTACACCTTC.

The chain has TRBV6-1 and TRBJ2-7; possibly TRBD2 for D (5 bases). Between the trimmed V and J ends, which lost 6 bases and 0 bases, there was a span of 18 bases. Germline CDR1 is MNHNS and CDR2 is SASEGT. This CDR3 is 16 amino acids long. The CDR3 bases are TGTGCCAGCAGCGAAACCCCGGGATCTTCCTCCTACGAGCAGTACTTC. It is translated as CASSETPGSSSYEQYF.

The V call is TRBV7-8, the J call TRBJ1-3; TRBD1 agrees at 9 bases. J was trimmed by 0 bases and V by 1 base; bases with no gene match: 10. The CDR3 extends over 19 amino acids. Germline CDR1 is SGHVS and CDR2 is FQNEAQ. The CDR3: CASSLEGVQGAFSGNTIYF. Here the CDR3 DNA reads TGTGCCAGCAGCTTAGAAGGGGTACAGGGGGCCTTCTCTGGAAACACCATATATTTT.

V usage is TRBV5-1 and J usage is TRBJ2-2, with D maybe TRBD1 (6 bases). V lost 4 bases and J 1 base, leaving 8 bases between the germline ends. CDR1 and CDR2 from the germline V gene are SGHRS and YFSETQ. The CDR3 is 14 residues long. CDR3 nucleotide sequence: TGCGCCAGCAGCATCAGGGGGAACACCGGGGAGCTGTTTTTT. Translating gives CASSIRGNTGELFF.

The chain is built from TRBV5-4 and TRBJ1-3, with 7 bases that match TRBD1. J was trimmed by 0 bases and V by 4 bases; bases with no gene match: 10. There are 17 residues in the CDR3. Germline lookup yields CDR1 SGHNT and CDR2 YYREEE (reference sequence). This CDR3 reads CASSPGTAIFSGNTIYF. The CDR3 nucleotides read TGTGCCAGCAGCCCCGGGACAGCTATCTTCTCTGGAAACACCATATATTTT.

The count of this clone is one. The chain combines TRBV19 with TRBJ1-1; 8 bases are shared with TRBD1. Germline V gene lookup returns CDR1 LNHDA and CDR2 SQIVND (reference sequence). Trimming cost V 7 bases and J 5 bases; bases outside gene matches: 12. The CDR3 covers 15 residues. CDR3 DNA: TGTGCCAGTACCCAATCCAGGGGGCGCGGTACTGAAGCTTTCTTT. It yields the protein CASTQSRGRGTEAFF.

The chain carries TRBV29-1 and TRBJ1-2; the D gene is possibly TRBD1 (5 bases). Trimming left V 3 bases short and J 8 bases short, with 13 bases between. CDR1 and CDR2 (germline): SQVTM, ANQGSEA. This CDR3 is built from 12 residues. The CDR3 sequence is CSVDFGGGGYTF. The CDR3 bases are TGCAGCGTTGACTTCGGGGGTGGAGGCTACACCTTC. Full variable domain (outside the CDR3, taken from reference TRBV29-1 and TRBJ1-2): SAVISQKPSRDICQRGTSLTIQCQVDSQVTMMFWYRQQPGQSLTLIATANQGSEATYESGFVIDKFPISRPNLTFSTLTVSNMSPEDSSIYLCSVDFGGGGYTFGSGTRLTVV.

This clone was seen only a few times. V gene TRBV2 combines with J gene TRBJ2-4, with D perhaps being TRBD1 or TRBD2 (5 bases each). The CDR3 runs to 16 residues. Germline CDR1 SNHLY, CDR2 FYNNEI. V was shortened by 3 bases and J by 1 base, with 13 bases between the two germline ends. The CDR3 coding sequence is TGTGCCAGCAGTGAGCCCATGAGGGACGCCAAAAACATTCAGTACTTC. As protein: CASSEPMRDAKNIQYF.

The chain combines TRBV7-9 with TRBJ2-2; 8 bases align to TRBD1. With V trimmed by 1 base and J by 3 bases, 10 bases remained unmatched. The germline gives CDR1 SEHNR, CDR2 FQNEAQ (reference sequence). The CDR3 consists of 18 residues. DNA for the CDR3: TGTGCCAGCAGCTTAGTAAGACGGCAGGGGGCTCACACCGGGGAGCTGTTTTTT. Protein product: CASSLVRRQGAHTGELFF.

This rearrangement joins TRBV28 to TRBJ1-5; the D is unclear. With 6 bases removed from V and 0 bases from J, the gap between germline ends came to 12 bases. The CDR3 is made up of 15 amino acids. Looked up from germline, CDR1 is MDHEN and CDR2 is SYDVKM. The CDR3 DNA reads TGTGCCAGCAGACCCGCCTCGGATAGCAATCAGCCCCAGCATTTT. This translates into CASRPASDSNQPQHF.

The chain joins TRBV6-4 to TRBJ2-3; D gene uncertain. The CDR3 has 13 amino acids. Germline V gene data show CDR1 as MRHNA and CDR2 as SNTAGT. Trimming stripped 1 base from V and 7 bases from J, with 9 bases between. As DNA, the CDR3 is TGTGCCAGCAGTGACTATGTGGGGAATACGCAGTATTTT. This encodes CASSDYVGNTQYF.

V usage is TRBV6-5 and J usage is TRBJ1-5; no clear D. CDR1 MNHEY and CDR2 SVGAGI come from the germline V gene. There are 15 residues in the CDR3. The germline V and J ends were trimmed by 5 bases and 0 bases, with 11 bases remaining between them. In DNA, the CDR3 is TGTGCCAGCAGTAAGGAGGCAGATAGCAATCAGCCCCAGCATTTT. It is translated as CASSKEADSNQPQHF.

This clone was seen a single time. The rearrangement uses TRBV27 and TRBJ2-6, with unresolved D. The CDR3 consists of 14 residues. CDR1 and CDR2 from the germline V gene are MNHEY and SMNVEV (reference sequence). V was shortened by 4 bases and J by 4 bases, with 8 bases between the two germline ends. CDR3 sequence: CASSSSGGANVLTF. CDR3 DNA: TGTGCCAGCAGTTCGTCGGGCGGGGCCAACGTCCTGACTTTC.

The chain is built from TRBV10-1 and TRBJ2-2, with D possibly being TRBD1 or TRBD2 (5 bases each). The CDR3 loop spans 15 amino acids. Trimming left V 5 bases short and J 2 bases short, with 12 bases between. Germline-derived CDR1 and CDR2 are WNHNN and SYGVQD (reference sequence). CDR3 nucleotide sequence: TGCGCCAGCAGTCGGGGACGGACTAACACCGGGGAGCTGTTTTTT. Translating it yields CASSRGRTNTGELFF.

This chain uses TRBV29-1 with TRBJ2-1; 9 bases line up with TRBD2. Germline V CDR1 and CDR2: SQVTM, ANQGSEA. J was trimmed by 4 bases and V by 5 bases; bases with no gene match: 12. The CDR3 contains 16 residues. The CDR3 sequence: CSVRLWVAGVYNEQFF. CDR3 bases: TGCAGCGTTAGACTTTGGGTAGCGGGGGTTTACAATGAGCAGTTCTTC.